This TCR beta chain was sequenced during a study of CD8+ T cells in alopecia areata. Study-level results: For lesional scalp, especially alopecia totalis/universalis, clonality was higher than in normal scalp.

A word on this clone: Its target is not known.

This CDR3 is built from 17 residues. Germline V lookup: CDR1 LGHNA, CDR2 YSLEER. V lost 0 bases to trimming and J lost 2 bases, with 13 bases between them. As for treatment: oral pan-JAK inhibitor, 5-10 mg twice daily. In each case, RNA was isolated and then reverse transcribed into cDNA as the sequencing template. Some clones are missing from TCRdb's copy, which holds only in-frame ones; the method was immunoSEQ multiplex PCR. The repertoire holds around 190,000 clones, with approximately 57% as singletons. The sample consisted of CD4+ T cells sorted from blood, taken at week 24, from a patient treated with tofacitinib. This TCR came from a human donor with alopecia areata. V usage is TRBV4-3 and J usage is TRBJ2-2; no definite D call. CDR3 in amino acids: CASSQDPAAGNTGELFF. The CDR3 DNA follows: TGCGCCAGCAGCCAAGATCCCGCCGCAGGCAACACCGGGGAGCTGTTTTTT.